This T cell receptor (beta chain) was recorded in a study of cytomegalovirus exposure and HLA in healthy donors. Overall study: Among about 190 million T cells, an earlier analysis found 120 million or so unique TCR beta sequences.

Study-wide points: Most subjects' HLA-A and HLA-B alleles were reportedly predicted from TCR beta sequences. HLA alleles showed associations with about 15,000 TCR beta sequences in a later analysis, at a 0.05 false discovery rate.

The CDR3 is made up of 15 amino acids. Germline CDR1 and CDR2: SGDLS and YYNGEE. Unmatched junction bases numbered 4, after V lost 3 bases and J lost 1 base. Remarks on this clone: Its specificity is unknown.

The study ran its PCR with 60 Vbeta and 13 Jbeta primers. Some clones are missing from TCRdb's copy, which holds only in-frame ones; the method was immunoSEQ multiplex PCR. The sample lists roughly 190,000 clones, around 73% occurring once. This receptor was identified in a woman aged 25-40 years in good health and CMV-seropositive. The rearrangement uses TRBV9 and TRBJ2-7; 10 nucleotides agree with TRBD2. Material: PBMCs. The CDR3 region is CASSGSGGLSYEQYF. In DNA, the CDR3 is TGTGCCAGCAGCGGTAGCGGGGGGCTATCCTACGAGCAGTACTTC.